This T cell receptor (beta chain) originates from a study of technical replicates of blood from a handful of donors. Clones were read by immunoSEQ multiplex PCR, and TCRdb kept only the in-frame ones, dropping some. Counted here are 65,000 to 70,000 clones, around 90% occurring once; the ten biggest clones make up 4.6%. The CDR3 loop spans 14 amino acids. V was clipped by 0 bases and J by 0 bases, with 7 bases between them. Germline CDR1 is SGDLS and CDR2 is YYNGEE. This TCR came from a human donor in good health. Some clones in this sample may be carry-over from other donors' samples. The sequencing sample was made of PBMCs. The genes are TRBV9 and TRBJ2-7; weak D call: TRBD1 (6 bases). The CDR3 sequence: CASSVEGVSYEQYF. CDR3 coding DNA: TGTGCCAGCAGCGTAGAGGGGGTCTCCTACGAGCAGTACTTC. The full variable domain, in which reference TRBV9 and TRBJ2-7 provide the parts outside the CDR3, is DSGVTQTPKHLITATGQRVTLRCSPRSGDLSVYWYQQSLDQGLQFLIQYYNGEERAKGNILERFSAQQFPDLHSELNLSSLELGDSALYFCASSVEGVSYEQYFGPGTRLTVT.